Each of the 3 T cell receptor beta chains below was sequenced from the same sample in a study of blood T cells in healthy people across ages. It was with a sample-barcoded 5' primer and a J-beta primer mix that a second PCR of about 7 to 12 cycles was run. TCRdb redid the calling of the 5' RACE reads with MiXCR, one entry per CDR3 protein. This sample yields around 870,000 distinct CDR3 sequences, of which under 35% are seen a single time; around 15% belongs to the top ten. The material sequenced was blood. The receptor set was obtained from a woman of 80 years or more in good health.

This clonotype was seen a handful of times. CDR3 region: CASSTAGTGKINEQFF. Written as DNA, the CDR3 is TGTGCCAGTAGTACAGCCGGGACAGGGAAAATCAATGAGCAGTTCTTC. The chain recombines TRBV19 with TRBJ2-1, with TRBD1 matching 9 bases. The V segment lost 4 bases and the J segment 6 bases; nucleotides outside the gene matches: 10. CDR1 is LNHDA and CDR2 is SQIVND in the germline V gene (reference sequence). This CDR3 is 16 amino acids long.

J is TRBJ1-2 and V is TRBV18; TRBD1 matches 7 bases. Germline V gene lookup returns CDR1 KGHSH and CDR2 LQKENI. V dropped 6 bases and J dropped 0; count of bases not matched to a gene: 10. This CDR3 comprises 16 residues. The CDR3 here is CASSRTGQPANYGYTF. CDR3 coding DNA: TGTGCCAGCTCTCGCACGGGACAGCCAGCTAACTATGGCTACACCTTC.

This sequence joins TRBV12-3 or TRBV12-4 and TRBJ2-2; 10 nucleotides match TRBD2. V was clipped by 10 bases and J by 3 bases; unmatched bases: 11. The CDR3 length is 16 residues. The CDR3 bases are TGTGCCACCAAAAAGCAAGGGACTAGCGACACCGGGGAGCTGTTTTTT. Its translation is CATKKQGTSDTGELFF.